The sequence of this TCR beta chain was determined in a study of regulatory T cells in long-lasting Graves disease. Regarding the study as a whole: TRBV28, TRBJ1-2 and TRBJ2-5 were segments that persistent disease favored. Samples came from peripheral blood alone, without thyroid tissue.

iRepertoire HTBI primers and Arm-PCR of CDR3 regions built TCR beta libraries. TCRdb itself ran the multiplex PCR reads through MiXCR, one entry per CDR3 protein. In the table there are roughly 450,000 distinct CDR3 sequences, around 20% of which are singletons. This clonotype was found many times. Its cognate antigen is unknown. CDR1 is SGHTA, CDR2 FQGNSA, per germline. This CDR3 region has 13 residues. V was cut by 2 bases and J by 2 bases, with 7 bases left in between. Indicated time point: persistent/refractory GD, antithyroid drugs over 5 years with positive TRAb. Scientists built the TCR library using RNA that was extracted from PBMCs.

This TCR derives from a female donor with Graves disease. Sequenced here: peripheral blood mononuclear cells (PBMCs), sampled when the disease was refractory, from a patient treated with antithyroid drugs. The gene calls are TRBV7-2 and TRBJ2-7; D remains unclear. CDR3 in amino acids: CASSLWATYEQYF. Written as DNA, the CDR3 is TGTGCCAGCAGCTTATGGGCTACCTACGAGCAGTACTTC.